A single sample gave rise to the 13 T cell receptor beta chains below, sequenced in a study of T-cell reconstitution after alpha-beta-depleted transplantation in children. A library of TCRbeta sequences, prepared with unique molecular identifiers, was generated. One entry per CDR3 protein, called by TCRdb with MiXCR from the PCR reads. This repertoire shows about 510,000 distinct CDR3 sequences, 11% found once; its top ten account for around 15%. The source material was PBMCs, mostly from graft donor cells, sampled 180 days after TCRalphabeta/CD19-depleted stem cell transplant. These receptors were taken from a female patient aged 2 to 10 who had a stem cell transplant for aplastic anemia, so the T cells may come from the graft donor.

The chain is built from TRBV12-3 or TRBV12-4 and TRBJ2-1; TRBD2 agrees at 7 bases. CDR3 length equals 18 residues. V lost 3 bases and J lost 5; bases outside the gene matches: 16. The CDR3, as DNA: TGTGCCAGCAGTTTTGGCCCAAAATGGCTAGCGGAGGACAATGAGCAGTTCTTC. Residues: CASSFGPKWLAEDNEQFF.

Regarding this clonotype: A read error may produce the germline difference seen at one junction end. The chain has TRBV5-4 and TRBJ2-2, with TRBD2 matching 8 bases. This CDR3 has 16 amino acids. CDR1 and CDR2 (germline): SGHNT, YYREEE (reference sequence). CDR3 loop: CASGLPAGANTGELFF. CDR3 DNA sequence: TGTGCCAGCGGCTTGCCAGCGGGGGCGAACACCGGGGAGCTGTTTTTT.

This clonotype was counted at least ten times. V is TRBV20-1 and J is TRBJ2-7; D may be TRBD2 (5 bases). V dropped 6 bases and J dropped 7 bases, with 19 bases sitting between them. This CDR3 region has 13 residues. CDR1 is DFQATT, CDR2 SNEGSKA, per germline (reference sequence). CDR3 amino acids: CSASSGSLGEQYF. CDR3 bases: TGCAGTGCCTCCAGCGGATCCTTGGGGGAGCAGTACTTC.

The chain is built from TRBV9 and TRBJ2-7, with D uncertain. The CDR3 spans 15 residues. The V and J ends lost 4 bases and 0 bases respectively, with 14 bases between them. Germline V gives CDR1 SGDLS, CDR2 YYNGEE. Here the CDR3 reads CASSPRTANSYEQYF. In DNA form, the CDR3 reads TGTGCCAGCAGCCCCCGGACGGCAAACTCCTACGAGCAGTACTTC.

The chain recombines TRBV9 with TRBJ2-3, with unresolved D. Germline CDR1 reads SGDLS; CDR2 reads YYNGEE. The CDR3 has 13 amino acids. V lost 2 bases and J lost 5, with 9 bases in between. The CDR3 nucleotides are TGTGCCAGCAGCGTGACCTTATTAGATACGCAGTATTTT. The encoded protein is CASSVTLLDTQYF.

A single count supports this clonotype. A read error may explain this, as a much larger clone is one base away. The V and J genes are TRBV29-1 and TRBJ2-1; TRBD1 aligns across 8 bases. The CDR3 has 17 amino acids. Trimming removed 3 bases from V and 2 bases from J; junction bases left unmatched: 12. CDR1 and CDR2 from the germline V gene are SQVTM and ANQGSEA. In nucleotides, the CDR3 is TGCAGCGTTGACCCAAAGGAGGGACAGGAAGCCTACAATGAGCAGTTCTTC. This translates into CSVDPKEGQEAYNEQFF.

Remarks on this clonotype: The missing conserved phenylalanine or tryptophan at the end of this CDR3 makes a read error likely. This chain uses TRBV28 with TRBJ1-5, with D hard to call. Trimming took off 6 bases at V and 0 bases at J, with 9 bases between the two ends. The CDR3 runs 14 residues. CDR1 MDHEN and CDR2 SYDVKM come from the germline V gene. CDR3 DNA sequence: TGTGCCAGCAGCCAGATTTCTAGCAATCAGCCCCAGCATTCT. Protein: CASSQISSNQPQHS.

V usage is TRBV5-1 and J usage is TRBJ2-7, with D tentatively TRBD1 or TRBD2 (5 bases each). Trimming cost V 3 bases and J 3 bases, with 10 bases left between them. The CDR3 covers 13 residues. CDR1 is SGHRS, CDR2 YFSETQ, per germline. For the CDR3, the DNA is TGCGCCAGCAGCTGGGACGCAGGCTACGAGCAGTACGTC. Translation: CASSWDAGYEQYV.

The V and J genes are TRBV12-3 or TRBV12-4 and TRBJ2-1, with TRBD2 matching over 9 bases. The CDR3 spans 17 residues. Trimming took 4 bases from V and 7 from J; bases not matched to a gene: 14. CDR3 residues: CASSYSLGLAGSNEQFF. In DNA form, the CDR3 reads TGTGCCAGCAGTTATAGCCTCGGGCTAGCGGGAAGTAATGAGCAGTTCTTC.

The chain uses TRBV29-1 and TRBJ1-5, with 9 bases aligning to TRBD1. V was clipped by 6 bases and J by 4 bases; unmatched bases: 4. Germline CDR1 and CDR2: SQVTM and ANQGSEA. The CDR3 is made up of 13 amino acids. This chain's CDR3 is CSVAGQGNQPQHF. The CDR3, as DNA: TGCAGCGTCGCGGGACAGGGTAATCAGCCCCAGCATTTT.

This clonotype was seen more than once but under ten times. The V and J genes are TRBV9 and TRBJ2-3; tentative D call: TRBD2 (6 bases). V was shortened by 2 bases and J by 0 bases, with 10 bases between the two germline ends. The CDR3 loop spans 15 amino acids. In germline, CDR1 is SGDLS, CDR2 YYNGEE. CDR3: CASSVAGTSTDTQYF. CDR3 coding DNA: TGTGCCAGCAGCGTGGCCGGGACTAGCACAGATACGCAGTATTTT. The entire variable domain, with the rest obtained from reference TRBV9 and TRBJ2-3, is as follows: DSGVTQTPKHLITATGQRVTLRCSPRSGDLSVYWYQQSLDQGLQFLIQYYNGEERAKGNILERFSAQQFPDLHSELNLSSLELGDSALYFCASSVAGTSTDTQYFGPGTRLTVL.

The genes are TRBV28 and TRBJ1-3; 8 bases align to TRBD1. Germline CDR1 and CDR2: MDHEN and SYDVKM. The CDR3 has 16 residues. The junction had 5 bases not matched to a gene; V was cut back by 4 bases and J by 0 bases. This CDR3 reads CASSSQGASSGNTIYF. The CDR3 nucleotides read TGTGCCAGCAGTTCGCAGGGGGCCAGCTCTGGAAACACCATATATTTT. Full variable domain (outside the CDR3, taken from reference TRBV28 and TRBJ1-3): DVKVTQSSRYLVKRTGEKVFLECVQDMDHENMFWYRQDPGLGLRLIYFSYDVKMKEKGDIPEGYSVSREKKERFSLILESASTNQTSMYLCASSSQGASSGNTIYFGEGSWLTVV.

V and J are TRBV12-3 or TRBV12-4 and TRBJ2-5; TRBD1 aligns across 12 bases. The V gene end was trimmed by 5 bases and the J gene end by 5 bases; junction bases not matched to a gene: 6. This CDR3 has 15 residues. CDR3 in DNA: TGTGCCAGCAGTCCTGGGACAGGGGGCGGGGAGACCCAGTACTTC. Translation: CASSPGTGGGETQYF.